This entry features one T cell receptor (beta chain) sequence. Within the sample, other DNA sequences also encode this same CDR3. Assay used: immunoSEQ multiplex PCR; TCRdb lists only in-frame clones, some missing. The sample yields approximately 300,000 clones, roughly nine tenths seen once. This specimen comes from a study of blood T cell repertoires in COVID-19. V shed 2 bases and J 5 bases; nucleotides not matched to a gene: 1. The CDR3 is made up of 14 amino acids. Germline V lookup: CDR1 SGDLS, CDR2 YYNGEE. The receptor's source is a woman between 50 and 59 years old who had recovered from COVID-19. Sequenced: peripheral blood. The V gene is TRBV9, the J gene TRBJ2-3; 11 bases map to TRBD2. The CDR3 sequence is CASSVSGREDTQYF. As DNA, the CDR3 is TGTGCCAGCAGCGTTAGCGGGAGGGAAGATACGCAGTATTTT.